These T cell receptor beta chains were read from a single sample in a study of shared clonotypes between healthy human individuals. The data were produced by immunoSEQ multiplex PCR, yet TCRdb's version contains in-frame clones alone and is incomplete. The sample holds about 2.4 million clones, roughly 93% seen once. Material for sequencing was naive CD4+ T cells from PBMCs. The source is a man between 18 and 35 years old in good health. Some clones in this sample may be carry-over from other donors' samples. CDR3s include the opening cysteine and the closing phenylalanine or tryptophan. The order of the fields is D gene, clone size, CDR3 length, V gene, J gene, CDR3 DNA, CDR3 protein. The D gene is left open where the match is weak. Size is omitted from some rows. Given values are once, few, many or a class for expanded clones.

D gene: -; clone size: once; CDR3 length: 15; V gene: TRBV10-2; J gene: TRBJ1-2; CDR3 DNA: TGCGCCAGCACCGAGCTAGGCAGGGCTAACTATGGCTACACCTTC; CDR3 protein: CASTELGRANYGYTF
D gene: -; clone size: -; CDR3 length: 13; V gene: TRBV5-6; J gene: TRBJ2-1; CDR3 DNA: TGTGCCAGCAGCTTGGGCGAAAACAATGAGCAGTTCTTC; CDR3 protein: CASSLGENNEQFF
D gene: TRBD1; clone size: -; CDR3 length: 15; V gene: TRBV27; J gene: TRBJ2-5; CDR3 DNA: TGTGCCAGCAGTAAACCGGGACAGGGTATAGAGACCCAGTACTTC; CDR3 protein: CASSKPGQGIETQYF
D gene: TRBD2; clone size: -; CDR3 length: 15; V gene: TRBV7-8; J gene: TRBJ2-7; CDR3 DNA: TGTGCCAGCAGCTTTGTGATAGCGGGACTAGACGAGCAGTACTTC; CDR3 protein: CASSFVIAGLDEQYF
D gene: -; clone size: -; CDR3 length: 15; V gene: TRBV5-1; J gene: TRBJ2-5; CDR3 DNA: TGCGCCAGCAGCCTATGGACGGTGGGGCAAGAGACCCAGTACTTC; CDR3 protein: CASSLWTVGQETQYF
D gene: TRBD1; clone size: -; CDR3 length: 15; V gene: TRBV6-1; J gene: TRBJ2-5; CDR3 DNA: TGTGCCAGCAGTGTGCACCGGGACAGCCAAGAGACCCAGTACTTC; CDR3 protein: CASSVHRDSQETQYF
D gene: TRBD2; clone size: -; CDR3 length: 15; V gene: TRBV5-1; J gene: TRBJ2-1; CDR3 DNA: TGCGCCAGCAGCCCCCAGCGGGAGGCGGAGAATGAGCAGTTCTTC; CDR3 protein: CASSPQREAENEQFF
D gene: -; clone size: once; CDR3 length: 11; V gene: TRBV6-6; J gene: TRBJ2-2; CDR3 DNA: TGTGCCAGCGGGTACACCGGGGAGCTGTTTTTT; CDR3 protein: CASGYTGELFF
D gene: TRBD2; clone size: -; CDR3 length: 15; V gene: TRBV28; J gene: TRBJ2-7; CDR3 DNA: TGTGCCAGCAGTTGGGGACTAGCGGTGATCTACGAGCAGTACTTC; CDR3 protein: CASSWGLAVIYEQYF
D gene: -; clone size: -; CDR3 length: 13; V gene: TRBV7-2; J gene: TRBJ2-1; CDR3 DNA: TGTGCCAGCAGCTCTCGCAGGGACAATGAGCAGTTCTTC; CDR3 protein: CASSSRRDNEQFF
D gene: -; clone size: -; CDR3 length: 17; V gene: TRBV11-3; J gene: TRBJ2-1; CDR3 DNA: TGTGCCAGCAGCTTAGTTAGTTGCAGCCTCGTACGGAATGAGCAGTTCTTC; CDR3 protein: CASSLVSCSLVRNEQFF
D gene: -; clone size: once; CDR3 length: 14; V gene: TRBV5-1; J gene: TRBJ2-7; CDR3 DNA: TGCGCCAGCAGCTTGGATAGGACGGCCTACGAGCAGTACTTC; CDR3 protein: CASSLDRTAYEQYF
D gene: TRBD1; clone size: once; CDR3 length: 15; V gene: TRBV4-1; J gene: TRBJ2-7; CDR3 DNA: TGCGCCAGCAGCATAGCCGGGACAGGCCTCTACGAGCAGTACTTC; CDR3 protein: CASSIAGTGLYEQYF
D gene: -; clone size: -; CDR3 length: 15; V gene: TRBV28; J gene: TRBJ1-3; CDR3 DNA: TGTGCCAGCACCCCACCGAGCGCAGGGAGGAACACCATATATTTT; CDR3 protein: CASTPPSAGRNTIYF
D gene: -; clone size: -; CDR3 length: 17; V gene: TRBV4-1; J gene: TRBJ1-6; CDR3 DNA: TGCGCCAGCAGCCAAGTATGGCAGGGGTCCTATAATTCACCCCTCCACTTT; CDR3 protein: CASSQVWQGSYNSPLHF
D gene: -; clone size: -; CDR3 length: 15; V gene: TRBV30; J gene: TRBJ2-1; CDR3 DNA: TGTGCCTGGAGCCGGGGAGCCCCTCTAACTGGTGAGCAGTTCTTC; CDR3 protein: CAWSRGAPLTGEQFF